The present T cell receptor beta chain was sequenced within a study of CD8+CD57+ T cells in acquired aplastic anemia. Study results and limitations: No significant patient-versus-control difference appeared in CD8+ Simpson's diversity. Patients and controls had in common approximately 29 CD8+ CDR3 sequences.

This clonotype has a count of ten or more. No antigen is known for it. For sequencing, patients were chosen who had shown expansion of CD8+CD57+ cells by flow cytometry. As a group, the patients uniformly had severe acquired aplastic anemia. J was trimmed by 8 bases and V by 4 bases; bases with no gene match: 16. The germline V gene encodes CDR1 SNHLY and CDR2 FYNNEI. This CDR3 spans 17 amino acids. The template for TCR beta VDJ and CDR3 sequence profiling was genomic DNA. From the reads, TCRdb called clonotypes with MiXCR, one entry per CDR3 protein. The sample holds approximately 220,000 distinct CDR3 sequences; roughly 50% are singletons and the top ten take less than 20%.

This receptor was obtained from a human donor with aplastic anemia. The sample consisted of sorted CD4+, CD8+, or CD8+CD57+ T cells (not recorded which) from PBMCs. This chain links TRBV2 with TRBJ1-4, with 7 bases identical to TRBD1. DNA of the CDR3: TGTGCCAGCAGTGGACGACAGGGATCCGGCTTAGTAGAAAAACTGTTTTTT. Protein product: CASSGRQGSGLVEKLFF.